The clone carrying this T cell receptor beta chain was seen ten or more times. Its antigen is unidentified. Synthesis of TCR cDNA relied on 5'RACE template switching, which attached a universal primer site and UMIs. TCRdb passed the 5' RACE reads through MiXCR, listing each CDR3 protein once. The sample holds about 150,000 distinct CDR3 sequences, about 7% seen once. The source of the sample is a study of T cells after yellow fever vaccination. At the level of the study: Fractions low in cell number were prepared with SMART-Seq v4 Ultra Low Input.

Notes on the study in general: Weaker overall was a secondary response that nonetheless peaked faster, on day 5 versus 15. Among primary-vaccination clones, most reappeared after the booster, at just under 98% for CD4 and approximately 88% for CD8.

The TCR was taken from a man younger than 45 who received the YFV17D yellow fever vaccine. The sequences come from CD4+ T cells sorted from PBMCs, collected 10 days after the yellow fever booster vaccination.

In DNA form, the CDR3 reads TGTGCCAGCAGTTCGGGGCAGGGAGATACGCAGTATTTT. Its translation is CASSSGQGDTQYF. The chain combines TRBV28 with TRBJ2-3; D could derive from TRBD1 or TRBD2 (5 bases each). V was cut by 4 bases and J by 5 bases, with 10 bases left in between. CDR3 size: 13 residues. Germline CDR1 is MDHEN and CDR2 is SYDVKM.